The next 4 T cell receptor beta chains were all read from a single sample in a study of OX40 agonist ivuxolimab in advanced cancers. Sequenced by immunoSEQ multiplex PCR; TCRdb stores in-frame clones only, minus some. In the table there are about 35,000 clones, 74% of which are singletons. This specimen consisted of CD4+ or CD8+ T cells sorted from blood, obtained in a trial of the OX40 agonist ivuxolimab. These receptors were taken from an adult with an advanced solid tumor such as melanoma, head and neck, liver or kidney cancer.

This chain links TRBV6-1 with TRBJ1-1, with 7 bases identical to TRBD1. CDR1 is MNHNS and CDR2 is SASEGT in the germline V gene. Trimming took 7 bases from V and 4 from J; bases not matched to a gene: 9. The CDR3 contains 14 residues. Written as DNA, the CDR3 is TGTGCCAGCAACCCCACAGACAGGGCCACTGAAGCTTTCTTT. Its translation is CASNPTDRATEAFF.

V usage is TRBV7-2 and J usage is TRBJ1-5; D perhaps matches TRBD1 (5 bases). This CDR3 has 14 residues. The ends were cut back, 3 bases at V and 8 bases at J, with 14 bases in the middle. From germline, CDR1 is SGHTA and CDR2 FQGNSA. CDR3 DNA sequence: TGTGCCAGCAGCTTCCCAGGGAGAGGGGAGCCCCAGCATTTT. This encodes CASSFPGRGEPQHF.

The chain is built from TRBV27 and TRBJ1-6; D gene ambiguous. The CDR3 totals 13 residues. Germline assignment: CDR1 MNHEY and CDR2 SMNVEV (reference sequence). V lost 2 bases to trimming and J lost 4 bases, with 3 bases between them. CDR3 in DNA: TGTGCCAGCAGTTTACAGTATAATTCACCCCTCCACTTT. The encoded protein is CASSLQYNSPLHF.

V and J are TRBV6-5 and TRBJ1-1; TRBD1 matches at 9 bases. CDR1 and CDR2 from the germline V gene are MNHEY and SVGAGI. Losses at the gene ends were 2 bases for V and 5 bases for J; bases not matched to a gene: 9. The CDR3 spans 16 residues. CDR3 sequence (DNA): TGTGCCAGCAGTTACGGGACAGGGAGCCAGAGAACTGAAGCTTTCTTT. Residues: CASSYGTGSQRTEAFF.